Listed here is a single TCR beta chain. In its sample, this clonotype was seen a few times. The clone's antigen remains unknown. The record has no base qualities; no much larger clone is one base away. Reading the label with the study, this specimen's treatment or condition is: 10-day PBMC culture with coronavirus spike peptide pools or control peptides (ViraFEST assay). The study used the ViraFEST assay, which expanded antigen-specific T cells with peptide pools and then identified expanded clonotypes by TCR sequencing. Positive SARS-CoV-2 PCR tests in the convalescent patients dated from March to December 2020, before Alpha, Beta and Delta variants emerged in the United States. Each well held 2.2 million or so PBMCs cultured in IMDM containing around 5% human AB serum and about 10 IU/ml IL-2, with about 9.1 ug/ml peptide pools added. Half of the culture medium was replaced with fresh IL-2-containing medium on days 3 and 7. After 9 to 10 days of culture, CD4+ T cells were isolated by negative selection using the EasySep CD4+ T cell isolation kit. Ficoll-Paque Plus gradient centrifugation was used to isolate PBMCs from whole blood, and the isolated PBMCs were then either used fresh or cryopreserved at -140C. In general, triplicate wells were set up for every culture condition.

This sample stems from a study of vaccination and CD4 T cells after COVID-19 (dated by TCRdb to the early 2020s). Some background on the complete study: Convalescent patients had a positive SARS-CoV-2 result on nasal swab PCR, and of these patients, several had mild disease and one had severe disease. In the convalescent cohort there were six males and four females, among whom were two Hispanic individuals, seven Caucasians, two Asians and one multiracial person. Participants received two doses of either the Pfizer-BioNTech BNT162b2 vaccine (n=8) or the Moderna mRNA-1273 vaccine (n=2). Post-COVID blood samples were collected from convalescent patients a median of around 100 days after diagnosis, with a range of roughly 30 to 161 days. Post-vaccine blood samples were taken a median of 72 days after the second vaccine dose, with a range of roughly 13 to 250 days. The cultures were stimulated with overlapping spike peptide pools from SARS-CoV-2 and from the common cold coronaviruses HCoV-NL63, HCoV-OC43 and HCoV-229E. In control cultures, a CEFX viral epitope pool was used as positive control, an HIV-1 Nef peptide pool was used as negative control, or no peptide was added. In 10 COVID-19 convalescent patients and a few infection-naive healthy vaccine recipients, the spike-specific CD4+ TCR repertoire before mRNA vaccination was compared with the repertoire after mRNA vaccination. Overall study results and their limits: Among the post-vaccine SARS-CoV-2-reactive clones in convalescent patients, a median around 90% showed up only after vaccination, which suggests vaccine-specific priming. The median number of SARS-CoV-2-reactive clonotypes rose from about 23 after infection to roughly 38 after vaccination, but the change was not significant. The study included relatively few convalescent patients and did not analyze early timepoints after natural infection. In convalescent patients, nearly all vaccine-specific clones (304 of 307) were found to be mono-reactive for SARS-CoV-2 spike rather than cross-reactive with common cold coronaviruses.

Libraries were constructed by PCR. At the Johns Hopkins FTIC core, DNA from the cultured CD4+ T cells underwent TCR sequencing with the Oncomine TCR Beta short-read assay. The QIAamp micro DNA kit was used to extract genomic DNA from the cultured CD4+ T cells. Oncomine TCR Beta libraries from cultured CD4+ T cells were pooled with unique dual indexes and sequenced on an Illumina iSeq 100. Processing in the source paper ran as follows. Non-productive sequences were filtered out, and CDR3s that did not start with C, did not end with F or W, or were shorter than 7 amino acids were discarded. The MANAFEST web application identified antigen-specific clonotypes by comparing peptide-stimulated wells against reference wells and other culture wells. To be called positive, a clone needed an FDR below 0.05, an odds ratio above 5, and a productive frequency above 0.1% in at least two of three replicate wells. A clonotype was classed as cross-reactive if the clonotype showed significant expansion both in SARS-CoV-2 spike wells and in at least one common cold coronavirus spike condition. Levenshtein distances (stringdist) and unrooted phylogenetic trees (ape) in R version 3.6.1 were used to assess CDR3 homology. TCRdb took the public reads, trimmed them with fastp at Q25, ran MiXCR for clone calling and kept in-frame beta chains. Identical CDR3 protein sequences are pooled into one entry, listed with their most common genes and DNA. TCRdb, not the authors, supplied the V and J calls. The sample table lists 8,500 to 14,000 distinct CDR3 sequences, 65% of them with a count of one. The ten largest make up 26% of the sample.

The receptor was isolated from a human donor who had recovered from COVID-19. The source material was CD4+ T cells from blood, cultured in vitro, sampled before SARS-CoV-2 vaccination.

The nucleotide sequence reads as follows: TGCAGTGCTCTCCCTTTGGGGGCCTCTCTTAACTATGGCTACACCTTC. Translated, this gives CSALPLGASLNYGYTF. The chain is made from TRBV20-1 and TRBJ1-2, with a weak D call of TRBD1 (6 bases match). The germline V gene (reference sequence) yields DFQATT for CDR1 and SNEGSKA for CDR2. V drops 5 bases and J drops 1 base, leaving 20 bases in between. The CDR3 numbers 16 residues from cysteine through phenylalanine. The read is trimmed to its CDR3 DNA, 48 bases read in frame from base 1.